A single sample is the source of the 4 T cell receptor beta chains below, sequenced in a study of blood T cells in healthy people across ages. The use of a sample-barcoded 5' primer and a J-beta primer mix characterized a second PCR of about 7 to 12 cycles. TCRdb reprocessed the 5' RACE reads via MiXCR and lists one record per CDR3 protein. The table records about 640,000 distinct CDR3 sequences, under 70% of them present only once. Sequenced input: blood. Receptor source: a man in his 60s in good health.

CDR3 amino acids: CASSLGLNIQYF. CDR3 nucleotide sequence: TGTGCCAGCAGCCTTGGACTAAACATTCAGTACTTC. The chain is built from TRBV11-2 and TRBJ2-4, with a tentative D call TRBD2 (5 bases). Trimming left V 5 bases short and J 6 bases short, with 8 bases between. The CDR3 is made up of 12 amino acids. Germline CDR1 and CDR2: SGHAT and FQNNGV.

This clonotype was seen more than once but under ten times. The chain is built from TRBV7-2 and TRBJ1-2, with D perhaps TRBD1 (6 bases). CDR1 and CDR2 (germline): SGHTA, FQGNSA. V was clipped by 5 bases and J by 4 bases, with 26 bases between them. CDR3 size: 18 residues. The CDR3 reads CASSPTSPRDILFYGYTF. The DNA of the CDR3 is TGTGCCAGCAGCCCGACTAGTCCCCGGGACATCCTATTCTATGGCTACACCTTC.

This rearrangement joins TRBV6-5 to TRBJ1-2, with TRBD1 as a possible D gene (5 bases). Trimming took off 0 bases at V and 8 bases at J, with 10 bases between the two ends. This CDR3 comprises 13 residues. Germline V CDR1 and CDR2: MNHEY, SVGAGI. The CDR3 sequence is CASSYSRGKGYTF. DNA of the CDR3: TGTGCCAGCAGTTACTCTCGGGGCAAGGGCTACACCTTC.

There are a few counts of this clonotype. This sequence joins TRBV5-6 and TRBJ2-7, with D hard to call. Germline V gene sequence: CDR1 SGHDT, CDR2 YYEEEE. This CDR3 contains 12 residues. Trimming cost V 4 bases and J 6 bases, with 11 bases left between them. As DNA, the CDR3 is TGTGCCAGCAGCCTAGACTTCACCGAGCAGTACTTC. Residues: CASSLDFTEQYF.